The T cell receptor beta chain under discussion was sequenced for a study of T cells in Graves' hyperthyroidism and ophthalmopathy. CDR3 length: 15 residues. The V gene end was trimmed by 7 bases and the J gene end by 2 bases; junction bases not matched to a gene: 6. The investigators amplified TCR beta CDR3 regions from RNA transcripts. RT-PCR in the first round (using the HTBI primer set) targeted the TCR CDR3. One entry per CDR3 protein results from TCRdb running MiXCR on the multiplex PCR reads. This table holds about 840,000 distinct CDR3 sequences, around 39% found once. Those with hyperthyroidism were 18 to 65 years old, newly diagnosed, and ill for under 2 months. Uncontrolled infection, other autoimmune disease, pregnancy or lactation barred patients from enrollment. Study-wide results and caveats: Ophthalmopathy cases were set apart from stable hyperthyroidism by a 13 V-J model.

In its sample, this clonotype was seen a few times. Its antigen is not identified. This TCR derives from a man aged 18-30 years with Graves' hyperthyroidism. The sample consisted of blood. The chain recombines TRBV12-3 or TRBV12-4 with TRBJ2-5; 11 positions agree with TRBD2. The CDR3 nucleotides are TGTGCCAGCAATGTGGGACTAGCGGAGCAAGAGACCCAGTACTTC. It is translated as CASNVGLAEQETQYF.